One and the same sample provided the 5 T cell receptor beta chains below, sequenced in a study of T cells after yellow fever vaccination. TCRdb re-called the 5' RACE reads with MiXCR, one entry per CDR3 protein. The sample records more than 25,000 distinct CDR3 sequences, 4.5% being singletons. Sequencing used PBMCs, either bulk or a sorted T-cell subset (CD4+, CD8+, memory, or dextramer-sorted; not recorded which), obtained on the day of the yellow fever booster vaccination. These receptors came from a man younger than 30 who received the YFV17D yellow fever vaccine.

Many counts were recorded for this clonotype. This chain connects TRBV7-2 to TRBJ2-1; the D gene is possibly TRBD2 (6 bases). Germline V gene lookup returns CDR1 SGHTA and CDR2 FQGNSA. Trimming shortened V by 2 bases and J by 9 bases, and 14 bases separated the two germline ends. The CDR3 spans 14 residues. The CDR3 sequence is CASSLNAGNSEQFF. CDR3 nucleotides: TGTGCCAGCAGCTTAAATGCGGGGAACAGTGAGCAGTTCTTC.

The chain couples TRBV14 to TRBJ2-5; no clear D gene. V was trimmed by 1 base and J by 6 bases, leaving 9 bases between them. This CDR3 contains 13 residues. From germline, CDR1 is SGHDN and CDR2 FVKESK. CDR3 residues: CASSQGLGKTQYF. The DNA of the CDR3 is TGTGCCAGCAGCCAAGGACTGGGGAAGACCCAGTACTTC.

This clonotype was seen many times. The rearrangement uses TRBV12-3 or TRBV12-4 and TRBJ1-2, with unresolved D. V was pared by 5 bases and J by 8 bases, with 21 bases between. The CDR3 totals 15 residues. The CDR3 protein is CASSKGPETEEGYTF. The CDR3 DNA is TGTGCCAGCAGTAAGGGCCCGGAGACTGAGGAGGGCTACACCTTC.

The chain carries TRBV5-6 and TRBJ1-6; no reliable D call. Trimming took off 2 bases at V and 4 bases at J, with 7 bases between the two ends. Germline assignment: CDR1 SGHDT and CDR2 YYEEEE. The CDR3 runs to 14 residues. Written as DNA, the CDR3 is TGTGCCAGCAGCTTTTCTGGTTATAATTCACCCCTCCACTTT. The encoded protein is CASSFSGYNSPLHF.

The chain employs TRBV5-1 and TRBJ1-2, with 7 bases fitting TRBD1. Losses at the gene ends were 1 base for V and 5 bases for J; bases not matched to a gene: 5. This CDR3 has 14 residues. The germline CDR1 and CDR2 sequences are SGHRS and YFSETQ. Here the CDR3 DNA reads TGCGCCAGCAGCTTGACAGGGGAGCTTTATGGCTACACCTTC. It specifies CASSLTGELYGYTF.